The 29 T cell receptor beta chains below come from one sample, sequenced in a study of OX40 agonist ivuxolimab in advanced cancers. Some clones are missing from TCRdb's copy, which holds only in-frame ones; the method was immunoSEQ multiplex PCR. The sample lists about 46,000 clones, about 88% occurring once. The specimen comprised CD4+ or CD8+ T cells sorted from blood, sampled in a trial of the OX40 agonist ivuxolimab. These receptor sequences come from an adult with an advanced solid tumor such as melanoma, head and neck, liver or kidney cancer.

The chain carries TRBV10-1 and TRBJ2-1; D possibly corresponds to TRBD2 (6 bases). V lost 4 bases, J lost 7 bases, and 11 bases lay in between. Germline loops: CDR1 WNHNN, CDR2 SYGVQD (reference sequence). The CDR3 is made up of 13 amino acids. CDR3 sequence (DNA): TGCGCCAGCAGTGGACTAGGACGGAATGAGCAGTTCTTC. As protein: CASSGLGRNEQFF.

This CDR3 reads CASSVDGVYEQYF. The CDR3 DNA follows: TGTGCCAGCAGCGTAGACGGGGTCTACGAGCAGTACTTC. V and J are TRBV9 and TRBJ2-7; tentatively, D is TRBD2 (5 bases). Germline V gene lookup returns CDR1 SGDLS and CDR2 YYNGEE. The CDR3 is made up of 13 amino acids. V lost 0 bases and J 3 bases, leaving 7 bases between the germline ends.

The J gene is TRBJ1-2, the V gene TRBV6-5; 7 bases are a match to TRBD1. V lost 0 bases and J lost 6; bases outside the gene matches: 4. Germline V gives CDR1 MNHEY, CDR2 SVGAGI. The CDR3 sequence is 14 residues long. The CDR3 nucleotides read TGTGCCAGCAGTTACTCGGTTGACAGGGATGGCTACACCTTC. Translated, it gives CASSYSVDRDGYTF.

The chain uses TRBV21-1 and TRBJ1-5. TRBV21-1 is recorded as a pseudogene. The CDR3 spans 16 residues. CDR3 region: CASSQRWLCSNQPQHF. Here the CDR3 DNA reads TGTGCCAGCAGCCAAAGGTGGCTGTGTAGCAATCAGCCCCAGCATTTT.

The CDR3 nucleotides read TGTGCCAGCAGCGTAGTAGGGGGTGGGGCCAACGTCCTGACTTTC. Amino acids: CASSVVGGGANVLTF. The J gene is TRBJ2-6, the V gene TRBV9; D is perhaps TRBD1 (6 bases). The CDR3 totals 15 residues. Trimming took off 0 bases at V and 3 bases at J, with 7 bases between the two ends. Per the germline V gene, CDR1 is SGDLS and CDR2 is YYNGEE.

Here the CDR3 DNA reads TGTGCCAGCAGCTTAGCCCCACAGGGATACACCGGGGAGCTGTTTTTT. This translates into CASSLAPQGYTGELFF. V usage is TRBV7-8 and J usage is TRBJ2-2, with D possibly being TRBD1 (6 bases). This CDR3 contains 16 residues. Germline V CDR1 and CDR2: SGHVS, FQNEAQ. V shed 0 bases and J shed 3 bases, with 11 bases lying between them.

The rearrangement joins TRBV28 to TRBJ2-7, with a possible D match to TRBD1 (6 bases). Germline values: CDR1 MDHEN, CDR2 SYDVKM. Trimming removed 6 bases from V and 2 bases from J, with 17 bases in between. The CDR3 contains 15 residues. The DNA for the CDR3 is TGTGCCAGCAGGGGGACACAGGAACGAGCCTACGAGCAGTACTTC. It specifies CASRGTQERAYEQYF.

The chain employs TRBV4-1 and TRBJ1-6; 8 positions agree with TRBD1. Trimming removed 5 bases from V and 9 bases from J; junction bases left unmatched: 9. This CDR3 region has 15 residues. Germline V CDR1 and CDR2: MGHRA, YSYEKL. CDR3: CASSMGQGAFSPLHF. CDR3 sequence (DNA): TGCGCCAGCAGCATGGGCCAGGGGGCGTTTTCACCCCTCCACTTT.

This clone was seen only a few times. The gene calls are TRBV6-6 and TRBJ2-2; 11 bases line up with TRBD1. Germline V gives CDR1 MNHNY, CDR2 SVGAGI (reference sequence). V lost 5 bases and J lost 5; bases outside the gene matches: 7. The CDR3 has 16 amino acids. CDR3 sequence: CASSRSGTGGTGELFF. The CDR3 nucleotides read TGTGCCAGCAGTCGCTCCGGGACAGGGGGTACCGGGGAGCTGTTTTTT.

V and J are TRBV6-5 and TRBJ2-3; 7 bases align to TRBD2. Germline-derived CDR1 and CDR2 are MNHEY and SVGAGI. CDR3 length: 15 amino acids. V gave up 0 bases and J gave up 7 bases; unmatched junction bases: 7. The CDR3 protein is CASSYSGGSGYTQYF. The CDR3 nucleotides read TGTGCCAGCAGTTACTCGGGCGGGAGCGGATATACGCAGTATTTT.

The gene calls are TRBV2 and TRBJ2-7; no definite D call. The CDR3 runs 14 residues. Trimming stripped 4 bases from V and 6 bases from J, with 16 bases between. Germline CDR1 reads SNHLY; CDR2 reads FYNNEI. The CDR3 DNA reads TGTGCCAGCAGTGTGGTTGAGACGGCGGTCGAGCAGTACTTC. As protein: CASSVVETAVEQYF.

The V gene is TRBV28, the J gene TRBJ2-3, with 8 bases fitting TRBD1. The CDR3 is made up of 16 amino acids. Per the germline V gene, CDR1 is MDHEN and CDR2 is SYDVKM. Unmatched junction bases numbered 9, after V lost 5 bases and J lost 2 bases. The CDR3 loop is CASSTQGAISTDTQYF. The CDR3 DNA follows: TGTGCCAGCAGTACTCAGGGGGCGATCTCCACAGATACGCAGTATTTT. The entire variable domain, with the rest obtained from reference TRBV28 and TRBJ2-3, is as follows: DVKVTQSSRYLVKRTGEKVFLECVQDMDHENMFWYRQDPGLGLRLIYFSYDVKMKEKGDIPEGYSVSREKKERFSLILESASTNQTSMYLCASSTQGAISTDTQYFGPGTRLTVL.

V usage is TRBV30 and J usage is TRBJ1-2; 9 bases agree with TRBD1. The V gene's germline CDR1 is GTSNPN and CDR2 SVGIG (reference sequence). The V and J ends lost 4 bases and 8 bases, in that order; junction bases with no gene match: 5. The CDR3 loop spans 12 amino acids. The CDR3 sequence is CAWTVQGAGYTF. CDR3 nucleotide sequence: TGTGCCTGGACTGTACAGGGGGCGGGCTACACCTTC.

In this sample, this clone turned up once. The genes are TRBV30 and TRBJ1-5; 10 bases map to TRBD1. The CDR3 length is 15 residues. The germline CDR1 and CDR2 sequences are GTSNPN and SVGIG (reference sequence). Trimming at V came to 3 bases and at J to 4 bases, leaving 6 bases not matched to a gene. CDR3 residues: CAWSFDRGLNQPQHF. The CDR3 coding sequence is TGTGCCTGGAGCTTCGACAGGGGGCTTAATCAGCCCCAGCATTTT. Combining the CDR3 with reference TRBV30 and TRBJ1-5 gives the whole variable domain SQTIHQWPATLVQPVGSPLSLECTVEGTSNPNLYWYRQAAGRGLQLLFYSVGIGQISSEVPQNLSASRPQDRQFILSSKKLLLSDSGFYLCAWSFDRGLNQPQHFGDGTRLSIL.

This sequence joins TRBV9 and TRBJ2-5, with D perhaps matching TRBD1 or TRBD2 (5 bases each). Germline V gene data show CDR1 as SGDLS and CDR2 as YYNGEE. V dropped 0 bases and J dropped 2 bases, with 11 bases sitting between them. The CDR3 is made up of 15 amino acids. The CDR3 DNA reads TGTGCCAGCAGCGTAGCGGGGCTTAGTCAAGAGACCCAGTACTTC. It translates to CASSVAGLSQETQYF.

This chain links TRBV14 with TRBJ2-1; 7 bases are shared with TRBD2. V lost 4 bases and J lost 7; bases outside the gene matches: 13. This CDR3 has 16 residues. Germline V lookup: CDR1 SGHDN, CDR2 FVKESK. CDR3 sequence (DNA): TGTGCCAGCAGCCCAGGCGGTGGGTCCGGGGGGAATGAGCAGTTCTTC. This sequence encodes CASSPGGGSGGNEQFF. Full variable domain (missing parts from reference TRBV14 and TRBJ2-1): EAGVTQFPSHSVIEKGQTVTLRCDPISGHDNLYWYRRVMGKEIKFLLHFVKESKQDESGMPNNRFLAERTGGTYSTLKVQPAELEDSGVYFCASSPGGGSGGNEQFFGPGTRLTVL.

V gene TRBV6-5 combines with J gene TRBJ2-7, with 8 bases aligning to TRBD2. The germline CDR1 and CDR2 sequences are MNHEY and SVGAGI. V lost 0 bases, J lost 3 bases, and 1 base stayed unmatched. The CDR3 is made up of 14 amino acids. CDR3 in amino acids: CASSYSREGYEQYF. DNA for the CDR3: TGTGCCAGCAGTTACTCACGGGAGGGCTACGAGCAGTACTTC.

This sequence joins TRBV4-2 and TRBJ2-7, with D uncertain. The germline gives CDR1 LGHNA, CDR2 YNFKEQ. The V end lost 1 base, the J end lost 4 bases, and 23 bases lay between the germline ends. The CDR3 spans 18 residues. In DNA form, the CDR3 reads TGTGCCAGCAGCCAAGCCCAGCCCGGGCTTCCCGTCTTGTACGAGCAGTACTTC. Translating gives CASSQAQPGLPVLYEQYF.

This chain uses TRBV28 with TRBJ1-5; TRBD1 matches at 10 bases. The V and J ends lost 6 bases and 3 bases, in that order; junction bases with no gene match: 14. The CDR3 totals 18 residues. Germline V gives CDR1 MDHEN, CDR2 SYDVKM. CDR3 coding DNA: TGTGCCAGCAGCCGAACGCGGGACAGGGGATTGAACAATCAGCCCCAGCATTTT. Translated: CASSRTRDRGLNNQPQHF.

The chain has TRBV19 and TRBJ2-5, with 8 nucleotides matching TRBD1. Germline V gene lookup returns CDR1 LNHDA and CDR2 SQIVND (reference sequence). V lost 5 bases and J lost 5; bases outside the gene matches: 10. This CDR3 spans 15 amino acids. The CDR3: CASSLGTGGLETQYF. The DNA of the CDR3 is TGTGCCAGTAGTCTCGGGACAGGCGGACTGGAGACCCAGTACTTC. The full variable domain, in which reference TRBV19 and TRBJ2-5 provide the parts outside the CDR3, is DGGITQSPKYLFRKEGQNVTLSCEQNLNHDAMYWYRQDPGQGLRLIYYSQIVNDFQKGDIAEGYSVSREKKESFPLTVTSAQKNPTAFYLCASSLGTGGLETQYFGPGTRLLVL.

The CDR3 nucleotides are TGTGCCAGCAGAAGACTAGCGGGAGGGAGCTCCTACAATGAGCAGTTCTTC. Translated, it gives CASRRLAGGSSYNEQFF. The chain combines TRBV11-2 with TRBJ2-1; 14 bases line up with TRBD2. V lost 6 bases and J lost 0; bases outside the gene matches: 4. The CDR3 is 17 residues long. Looked up from germline, CDR1 is SGHAT and CDR2 is FQNNGV.

Sample share makes this clone medium-sized. The J gene is TRBJ1-1, the V gene TRBV6-5, with D possibly being TRBD1 (6 bases). Germline lookup yields CDR1 MNHEY and CDR2 SVGAGI. The CDR3 has 13 amino acids. V lost 7 bases, J lost 5 bases, and 14 bases lay in between. The CDR3 DNA is TGTGCCAGCACCCACCTAGGACAGACTGAAGCTTTCTTT. It translates to CASTHLGQTEAFF.

A single count supports this clone. This rearrangement joins TRBV6-5 to TRBJ1-1; weak D call: TRBD1 (5 bases). Germline V gene sequence: CDR1 MNHEY, CDR2 SVGAGI. The CDR3 extends over 13 amino acids. Trimming took 0 bases from V and 7 from J, leaving 9 bases between them. The DNA of the CDR3 is TGTGCCAGCAGTTACTCGAGGGGAGGTGAAGCTTTCTTT. It codes for CASSYSRGGEAFF.

This clone occurred a few times. The gene calls are TRBV29-1 and TRBJ1-2; D possibly corresponds to TRBD1 (6 bases). The CDR3 is made up of 15 amino acids. Germline V gives CDR1 SQVTM, CDR2 ANQGSEA. Trimming removed 3 bases from V and 7 bases from J, with 21 bases in between. The chain's CDR3 is CSVDHAGGAKGGYTF. CDR3 coding DNA: TGCAGCGTTGACCATGCGGGGGGCGCGAAGGGTGGCTACACCTTC.

The rearrangement links TRBV12-5 to TRBJ2-2; D not certain. In germline, CDR1 is LGHNT, CDR2 FRNRAP. The CDR3 contains 14 residues. Trimming took off 1 base at V and 6 bases at J, with 9 bases between the two ends. The CDR3 region is CASGLDLGPGELFF. The CDR3 nucleotides read TGTGCTAGTGGTTTGGATTTGGGCCCCGGGGAGCTGTTTTTT.

The gene calls are TRBV6-6 and TRBJ2-5; D is unresolved. Trimming removed 0 bases at V and 1 base at J, with 6 bases between. CDR1 is MNHNY and CDR2 is SVGAGI in the germline V gene (reference sequence). This CDR3 is 14 amino acids long. The CDR3 spells CASSYSEVQETQYF. DNA for the CDR3: TGTGCCAGCAGTTACTCAGAAGTCCAAGAGACCCAGTACTTC.

This clone appeared a few times. The rearrangement uses TRBV14 and TRBJ2-2; the D is unclear. This CDR3 has 13 residues. Germline V gene lookup returns CDR1 SGHDN and CDR2 FVKESK. Trimming removed 6 bases from V and 4 bases from J, with 9 bases in between. The CDR3 coding sequence is TGTGCCAGCAGACCATCGGGCACCGGGGAGCTGTTTTTT. Translated: CASRPSGTGELFF.

The rearrangement uses TRBV5-4 and TRBJ2-7, with D possibly being TRBD1 or TRBD2 (5 bases each). The CDR3 loop spans 15 amino acids. The V and J ends lost 3 bases and 2 bases respectively, with 15 bases between them. Germline values: CDR1 SGHNT, CDR2 YYREEE (reference sequence). The DNA of the CDR3 is TGTGCCAGCAGCTCACCGGGGCTAGACCCCTACGAGCAGTACTTC. Its translation: CASSSPGLDPYEQYF.

V usage is TRBV29-1 and J usage is TRBJ1-2, with a weak D call TRBD1 (6 bases). This CDR3 comprises 14 residues. Trimming cost V 2 bases and J 6 bases, with 16 bases left between them. Germline CDR1 is SQVTM and CDR2 is ANQGSEA. The CDR3: CSVEYGQGFHGYTF. The CDR3 coding sequence is TGCAGCGTTGAATACGGGCAGGGGTTTCATGGCTACACCTTC.